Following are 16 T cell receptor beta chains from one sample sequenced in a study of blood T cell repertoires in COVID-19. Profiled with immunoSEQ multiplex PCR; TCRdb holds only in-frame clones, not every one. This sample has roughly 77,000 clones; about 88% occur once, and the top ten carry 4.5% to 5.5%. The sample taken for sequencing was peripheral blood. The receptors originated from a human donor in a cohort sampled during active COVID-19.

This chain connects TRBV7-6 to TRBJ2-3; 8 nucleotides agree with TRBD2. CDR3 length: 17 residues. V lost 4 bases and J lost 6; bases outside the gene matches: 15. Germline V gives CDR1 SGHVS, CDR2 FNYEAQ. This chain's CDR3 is CASSSTPAGAKVDTQYF. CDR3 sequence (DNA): TGTGCCAGCAGCTCTACCCCAGCGGGGGCCAAGGTGGATACGCAGTATTTT.

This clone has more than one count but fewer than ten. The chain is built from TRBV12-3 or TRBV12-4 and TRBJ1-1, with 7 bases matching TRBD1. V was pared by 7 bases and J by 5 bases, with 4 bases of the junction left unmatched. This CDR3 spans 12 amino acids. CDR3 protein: CASTPGGTEAFF. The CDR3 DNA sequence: TGTGCCAGCACCCCAGGGGGGACTGAAGCTTTCTTT.

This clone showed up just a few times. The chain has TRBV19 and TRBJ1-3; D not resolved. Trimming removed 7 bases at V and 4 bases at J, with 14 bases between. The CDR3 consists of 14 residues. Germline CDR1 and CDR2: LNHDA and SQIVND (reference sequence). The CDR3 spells CASMSTDTGNTIYF. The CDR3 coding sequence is TGTGCCAGTATGAGTACAGACACAGGAAACACCATATATTTT.

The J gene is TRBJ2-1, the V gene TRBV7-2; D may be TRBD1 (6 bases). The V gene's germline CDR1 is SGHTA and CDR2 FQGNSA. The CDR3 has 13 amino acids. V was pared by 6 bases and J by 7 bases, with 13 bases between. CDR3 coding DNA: TGTGCCAGCAGTCGAAACAGGGTAAATGAGCAGTTCTTC. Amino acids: CASSRNRVNEQFF.

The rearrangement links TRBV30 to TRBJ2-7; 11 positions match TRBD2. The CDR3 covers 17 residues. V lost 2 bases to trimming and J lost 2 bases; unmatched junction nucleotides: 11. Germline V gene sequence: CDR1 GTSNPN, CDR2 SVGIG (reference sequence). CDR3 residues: CAWSLALAGGQTYEQYF. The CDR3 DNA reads TGTGCCTGGAGTTTAGCCCTAGCGGGAGGCCAAACCTACGAGCAGTACTTC.

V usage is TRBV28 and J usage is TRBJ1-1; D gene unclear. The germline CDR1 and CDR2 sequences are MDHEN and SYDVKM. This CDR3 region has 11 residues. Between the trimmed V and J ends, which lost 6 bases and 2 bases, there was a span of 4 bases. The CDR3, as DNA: TGTGCCAGCAGATCAAACACTGAAGCTTTCTTT. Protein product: CASRSNTEAFF.

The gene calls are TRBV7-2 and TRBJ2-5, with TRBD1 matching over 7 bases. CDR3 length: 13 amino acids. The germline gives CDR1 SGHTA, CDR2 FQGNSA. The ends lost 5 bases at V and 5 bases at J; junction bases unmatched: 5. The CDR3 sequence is CASSRDRSETQYF. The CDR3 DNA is TGTGCCAGCAGCAGGGACAGATCGGAGACCCAGTACTTC.

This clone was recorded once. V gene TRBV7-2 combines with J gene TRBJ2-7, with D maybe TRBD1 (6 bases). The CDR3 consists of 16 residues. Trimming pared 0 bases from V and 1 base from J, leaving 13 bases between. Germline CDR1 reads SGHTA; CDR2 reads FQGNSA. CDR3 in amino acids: CASSLAPEGDSYEQYF. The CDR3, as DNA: TGTGCCAGCAGCTTAGCGCCAGAGGGGGATTCCTACGAGCAGTACTTC.

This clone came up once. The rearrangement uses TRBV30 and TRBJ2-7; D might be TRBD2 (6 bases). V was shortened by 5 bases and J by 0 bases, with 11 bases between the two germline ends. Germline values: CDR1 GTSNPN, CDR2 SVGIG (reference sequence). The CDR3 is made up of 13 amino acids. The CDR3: CAWVRDSSYEQYF. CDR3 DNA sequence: TGTGCCTGGGTCCGGGACTCCTCCTACGAGCAGTACTTC.

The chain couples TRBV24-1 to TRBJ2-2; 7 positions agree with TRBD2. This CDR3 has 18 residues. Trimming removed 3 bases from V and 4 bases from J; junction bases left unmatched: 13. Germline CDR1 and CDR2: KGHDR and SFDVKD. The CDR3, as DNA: TGTGCCACCAGTGATCGACGAGGGGAGGGGAAGTTCACCGGGGAGCTGTTTTTT. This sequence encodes CATSDRRGEGKFTGELFF.

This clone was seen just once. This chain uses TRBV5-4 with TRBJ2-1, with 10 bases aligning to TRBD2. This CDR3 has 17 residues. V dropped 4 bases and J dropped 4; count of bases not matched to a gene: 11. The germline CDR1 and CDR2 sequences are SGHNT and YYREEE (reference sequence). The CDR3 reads CASSPGRGLAAYNEQFF. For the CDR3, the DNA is TGTGCCAGCAGCCCAGGCCGAGGACTAGCGGCTTACAATGAGCAGTTCTTC.

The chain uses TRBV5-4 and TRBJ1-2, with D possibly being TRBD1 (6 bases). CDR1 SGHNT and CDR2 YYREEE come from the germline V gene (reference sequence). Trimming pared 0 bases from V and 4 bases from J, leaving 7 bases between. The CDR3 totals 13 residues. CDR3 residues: CASSLGTVYGYTF. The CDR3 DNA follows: TGTGCCAGCAGCTTGGGGACAGTCTATGGCTACACCTTC.

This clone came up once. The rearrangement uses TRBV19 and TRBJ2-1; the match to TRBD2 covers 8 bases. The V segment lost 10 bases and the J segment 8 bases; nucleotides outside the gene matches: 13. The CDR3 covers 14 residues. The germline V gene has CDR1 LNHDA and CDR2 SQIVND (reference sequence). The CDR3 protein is CATQKNSGIYEQFF. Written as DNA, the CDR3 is TGTGCCACCCAGAAGAATAGCGGGATCTATGAGCAGTTCTTC.

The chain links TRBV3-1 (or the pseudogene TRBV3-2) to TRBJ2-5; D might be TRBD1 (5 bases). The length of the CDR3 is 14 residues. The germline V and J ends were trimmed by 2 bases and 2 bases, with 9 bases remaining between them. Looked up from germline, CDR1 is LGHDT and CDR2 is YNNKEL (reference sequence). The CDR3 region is CASSQHGQQETQYF. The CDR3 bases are TGTGCCAGCAGCCAACACGGACAACAAGAGACCCAGTACTTC.

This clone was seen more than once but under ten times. CDR3 nucleotide sequence: TGTGCCCTAGGGCCAGAGGGAGGCAATCAGCCCCAGCATTTT. This codes for CALGPEGGNQPQHF. The chain has TRBV2 and TRBJ1-5, with unresolved D. Deletions cut 11 bases from V and 2 bases from J, with 16 bases between. Germline CDR1 and CDR2: SNHLY and FYNNEI. The CDR3 length is 14 residues.

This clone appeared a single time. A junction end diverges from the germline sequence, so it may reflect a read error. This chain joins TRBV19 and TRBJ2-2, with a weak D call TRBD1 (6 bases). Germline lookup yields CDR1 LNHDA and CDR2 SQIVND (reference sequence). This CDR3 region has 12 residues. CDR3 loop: CASSFRDTPPSF. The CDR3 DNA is TGTGCCAGTAGTTTCCGGGACACTCCCCCCTCTTTT.